One sample yielded the 13 T cell receptor beta chains listed below, sequenced in a study of T cell responses to AZD1222 COVID-19 vaccine. Assay used: immunoSEQ multiplex PCR; TCRdb lists only in-frame clones, some missing. Of more than 150,000 clones listed, roughly 93% are singletons. Material: peripheral blood, obtained on day 0 of AZD1222 vaccination. The receptors stem from an adult in good health.

The chain couples TRBV28 to TRBJ2-7; 8 nucleotides align to TRBD2. The CDR3 consists of 14 residues. Germline CDR1 is MDHEN and CDR2 is SYDVKM. J gave up 2 bases and V 8 bases, and 8 bases lay outside the gene matches. DNA for the CDR3: TGTGCCAGCGTAGCCTCGGGGGGGGCCTACGAGCAGTACTTC. It is translated as CASVASGGAYEQYF. The whole variable domain, remainder taken from reference TRBV28 and TRBJ2-7, is DVKVTQSSRYLVKRTGEKVFLECVQDMDHENMFWYRQDPGLGLRLIYFSYDVKMKEKGDIPEGYSVSREKKERFSLILESASTNQTSMYLCASVASGGAYEQYFGPGTRLTVT.

The chain employs TRBV7-9 and TRBJ1-1; no reliable D call. With 0 bases removed from V and 5 bases from J, the gap between germline ends came to 13 bases. Germline V gives CDR1 SEHNR, CDR2 FQNEAQ (reference sequence). The CDR3 sequence is 15 residues long. The CDR3 reads CASSLAPAQRTEAFF. For the CDR3, the DNA is TGTGCCAGCAGCTTAGCGCCGGCCCAGCGGACTGAAGCTTTCTTT.

The chain carries TRBV6-1 and TRBJ1-3, with 9 bases matching TRBD1. This CDR3 has 18 amino acids. Losses at the gene ends were 0 bases for V and 4 bases for J; bases not matched to a gene: 10. Germline V CDR1 and CDR2: MNHNS, SASEGT. This CDR3 is CASSEATFGTGLGNTIYF. The CDR3 nucleotides are TGTGCCAGCAGTGAAGCGACTTTCGGGACAGGGTTAGGAAACACCATATATTTT.

The genes are TRBV12-5 and TRBJ1-2; the D gene is possibly TRBD1 (5 bases). The CDR3 spans 14 residues. CDR1 is LGHNT, CDR2 FRNRAP, per germline. V was pared by 0 bases and J by 3 bases, with 8 bases between. The CDR3 nucleotides read TGTGCTAGTGGTTTGGTACCGGGGGACTATGGCTACACCTTC. This codes for CASGLVPGDYGYTF.

The gene calls are TRBV5-4 and TRBJ1-4, with D unclear. Per germline, CDR1 SGHNT and CDR2 YYREEE (reference sequence). Trimming removed 4 bases at V and 2 bases at J, with 12 bases between. The CDR3 runs to 15 residues. In DNA form, the CDR3 reads TGTGCCAGCAGCGATGAGGCAGTCACTAATGAAAAACTGTTTTTT. This sequence encodes CASSDEAVTNEKLFF.

The chain joins TRBV9 to TRBJ2-1; 9 bases match TRBD2. Germline V gives CDR1 SGDLS, CDR2 YYNGEE. This CDR3 spans 16 amino acids. V lost 2 bases to trimming and J lost 2 bases; unmatched junction nucleotides: 5. In DNA, the CDR3 is TGTGCCAGCAGCGTTGGTGCGGGGGGGGCCTACAATGAGCAGTTCTTC. Translating it yields CASSVGAGGAYNEQFF.

This chain links TRBV24-1 with TRBJ2-2; maybe TRBD2 (5 bases). Germline CDR1 reads KGHDR; CDR2 reads SFDVKD. V was shortened by 5 bases and J by 1 base, with 13 bases between the two germline ends. This CDR3 region has 16 residues. CDR3 coding DNA: TGTGCCACCAGTGGCCACAGAGGACTGAACACCGGGGAGCTGTTTTTT. Its protein is CATSGHRGLNTGELFF.

The chain joins TRBV5-4 to TRBJ2-3; 8 positions agree with TRBD2. Per the germline V gene, CDR1 is SGHNT and CDR2 is YYREEE (reference sequence). The CDR3 has 14 residues. The ends lost 6 bases at V and 2 bases at J; junction bases unmatched: 5. The CDR3 protein is CASTGGIVTDTQYF. The CDR3 DNA is TGTGCCAGCACGGGGGGGATCGTCACAGATACGCAGTATTTT.

The V and J genes are TRBV7-8 and TRBJ1-2; D remains ambiguous. V was pared by 4 bases and J by 1 base, with 16 bases between. Per germline, CDR1 SGHVS and CDR2 FQNEAQ. The CDR3 runs 16 residues. The CDR3 bases are TGTGCCAGCAGCTCGAGGACGGGTAACTTTAACTATGGCTACACCTTC. As protein: CASSSRTGNFNYGYTF.

V is TRBV5-5 and J is TRBJ1-1; 9 bases align to TRBD1. The CDR3 has 15 amino acids. Per germline, CDR1 SGHKS and CDR2 YYEKEE (reference sequence). The V gene end was trimmed by 4 bases and the J gene end by 3 bases; junction bases not matched to a gene: 7. CDR3 sequence (DNA): TGTGCCAGCAGCATACAGGGGGCATTAGACACTGAAGCTTTCTTT. This codes for CASSIQGALDTEAFF.

Here the CDR3 reads CASSLDTNTEAFF. CDR3 coding DNA: TGTGCCAGCAGTTTAGACACGAACACTGAAGCTTTCTTT. This chain links TRBV12-3 or TRBV12-4 with TRBJ1-1; no clear D gene. The V end was cut by 1 base, the J end by 1 base, with 4 bases between. The CDR3 consists of 13 residues.

The V and J genes are TRBV7-9 and TRBJ2-7; no clear D. The V and J ends lost 3 bases and 6 bases respectively, with 12 bases between them. Germline V gene sequence: CDR1 SEHNR, CDR2 FQNEAQ (reference sequence). The CDR3 totals 13 residues. This CDR3 reads CASSFPDMGEQYF. The CDR3 nucleotides are TGTGCCAGCAGCTTTCCCGACATGGGCGAGCAGTACTTC.

V usage is TRBV6-2 or TRBV6-3 and J usage is TRBJ2-3, with no clear D. CDR3 length equals 16 residues. V lost 5 bases to trimming and J lost 2 bases, with 17 bases between them. Germline values: CDR1 MNHEY, CDR2 SVGEGT. The CDR3 DNA follows: TGTGCCAGCAGTACCCATGAATTGGGCCCCACAGATACGCAGTATTTT. Translated: CASSTHELGPTDTQYF.